Following are 12 T cell receptor beta chains from one sample sequenced in a study of blood T cell repertoires in COVID-19. Libraries were prepared by immunoSEQ multiplex PCR; TCRdb keeps only in-frame clonotypes and omits some of them. Of some 400,000 clones in the sample, about 87% were seen once. Sequences were obtained from peripheral blood. Receptor source: a human donor in a cohort sampled during active COVID-19.

This clone occurred a few times. The chain recombines TRBV9 with TRBJ1-3, with D perhaps matching TRBD1 (5 bases). V lost 0 bases and J lost 7, with 11 bases in between. Germline V lookup: CDR1 SGDLS, CDR2 YYNGEE. The CDR3 extends over 14 amino acids. The CDR3 reads CASSVAGDINTIYF. The CDR3 bases are TGTGCCAGCAGCGTAGCGGGGGATATCAACACCATATATTTT. Full variable domain (remainder filled in from reference TRBV9 and TRBJ1-3): DSGVTQTPKHLITATGQRVTLRCSPRSGDLSVYWYQQSLDQGLQFLIQYYNGEERAKGNILERFSAQQFPDLHSELNLSSLELGDSALYFCASSVAGDINTIYFGEGSWLTVV.

This rearrangement joins TRBV19 to TRBJ2-1; the D gene is possibly TRBD1 (5 bases). V lost 2 bases, J lost 9 bases, and 8 bases lay in between. The germline V gene has CDR1 LNHDA and CDR2 SQIVND (reference sequence). The CDR3 spans 12 residues. The CDR3 protein is CASSIPGFEQFF. CDR3 nucleotide sequence: TGTGCCAGTAGTATACCAGGGTTTGAGCAGTTCTTC.

This sequence joins TRBV9 and TRBJ2-1, with 11 positions matching TRBD2. CDR1 and CDR2 from the germline V gene are SGDLS and YYNGEE. This CDR3 has 16 amino acids. J was trimmed by 2 bases and V by 4 bases; bases with no gene match: 5. Written as DNA, the CDR3 is TGTGCCAGCAGCCTACGACTAGCGGGAACCTACAATGAGCAGTTCTTC. It encodes CASSLRLAGTYNEQFF.

The V call is TRBV18, the J call TRBJ1-4; D ambiguous. CDR1 is KGHSH, CDR2 LQKENI, per germline. The CDR3 contains 16 residues. Trimming removed 5 bases at V and 2 bases at J, with 15 bases between. The CDR3 DNA follows: TGTGCCAGCTCAGCCAGCACTTCGGGGACTAATGAAAAACTGTTTTTT. This translates into CASSASTSGTNEKLFF.

This chain uses TRBV2 with TRBJ2-1, with TRBD1 matching 9 bases. V shed 6 bases and J 2 bases; nucleotides not matched to a gene: 5. The CDR3 spans 15 residues. In germline, CDR1 is SNHLY, CDR2 FYNNEI. This CDR3 reads CASRGDRATYNEQFF. The CDR3 DNA reads TGTGCCAGCAGGGGGGACAGGGCCACCTACAATGAGCAGTTCTTC.

CDR3 residues: CASSFGTGPEKLFF. The CDR3 DNA follows: TGTGCCAGCAGCTTTGGGACAGGGCCGGAAAAACTGTTTTTT. This chain joins TRBV11-2 and TRBJ1-4, with TRBD1 identical over 9 bases. Germline assignment: CDR1 SGHAT and CDR2 FQNNGV. This CDR3 has 14 residues. V shed 3 bases, J shed 8 bases, and the junction held 4 bases outside the gene matches.

The V call is TRBV3-1 (or the pseudogene TRBV3-2), the J call TRBJ2-1, with 7 bases lining up with TRBD1. Germline-derived CDR1 and CDR2 are LGHDT and YNNKEL (reference sequence). The CDR3 contains 17 residues. The V segment lost 5 bases and the J segment 9 bases; nucleotides outside the gene matches: 19. CDR3 region: CASSALGARGRDGEQFF. CDR3 nucleotide sequence: TGTGCCAGCAGCGCCTTGGGAGCTAGGGGGCGCGACGGTGAGCAGTTCTTC.

This clone was detected only once. The chain recombines TRBV2 with TRBJ1-6; D is perhaps TRBD1 (6 bases). This CDR3 is built from 16 residues. The V end was cut by 4 bases, the J end by 5 bases, with 15 bases between. CDR1 SNHLY and CDR2 FYNNEI come from the germline V gene. The CDR3 coding sequence is TGTGCCAGCAGTGTATTAAAGGGACACAATAATTCACCCCTCCACTTT. Translation: CASSVLKGHNNSPLHF.

The V call is TRBV5-6, the J call TRBJ1-2, with 11 bases matching TRBD1. Germline V lookup: CDR1 SGHDT, CDR2 YYEEEE. With V trimmed by 3 bases and J by 7 bases, 8 bases remained unmatched. CDR3 length: 15 residues. The CDR3 loop is CASSYRTGGLRGYTF. In DNA, the CDR3 is TGTGCCAGCAGCTACCGGACAGGGGGCTTGCGTGGCTACACCTTC.

Of note for this clone: The same CDR3 also results from other DNA sequences found in this sample. The gene calls are TRBV6-5 and TRBJ1-3; no reliable D call. The CDR3 runs 15 residues. Germline lookup yields CDR1 MNHEY and CDR2 SVGAGI. V was trimmed by 5 bases and J by 2 bases, leaving 13 bases between them. CDR3 amino acids: CASSTRHDTGNTIYF. CDR3 coding DNA: TGTGCCAGCAGTACCCGACACGATACTGGAAACACCATATATTTT.

This chain uses TRBV7-2 with TRBJ1-3, with D possibly matching TRBD1 (5 bases). This CDR3 spans 16 amino acids. From germline, CDR1 is SGHTA and CDR2 FQGNSA. Trimming took 4 bases from V and 0 from J, leaving 13 bases between them. The CDR3 DNA is TGTGCCAGCAGCTCCGCCAGGGCCGTCTCTGGAAACACCATATATTTT. It translates to CASSSARAVSGNTIYF.

This chain links TRBV5-1 with TRBJ2-2, with no clear D. The CDR3 loop spans 13 amino acids. CDR1 is SGHRS and CDR2 is YFSETQ in the germline V gene. The ends were cut back, 2 bases at V and 1 base at J, with 3 bases in the middle. CDR3 nucleotides: TGCGCCAGCAGCTTTCAGAACACCGGGGAGCTGTTTTTT. Its protein product is CASSFQNTGELFF.